The 20 T cell receptor beta chains presented below share a single source sample, sequenced in a study of breast tumors, draining lymph nodes, adjacent tissues. TCRdb ran MiXCR on the multiplex PCR reads and lists one entry per CDR3 protein. In the table there are roughly 260,000 distinct CDR3 sequences, over 25% of which are singletons. The lymph nodes were axillary draining lymph nodes from breast cancer patients. Specimen: axillary lymph node tissue. Receptor source: a female donor with breast cancer. Some clones in this sample may be carry-over from other donors' samples.

This clonotype has a count of ten or more. This sequence joins TRBV6-6 and TRBJ1-2; unclear D gene. This CDR3 region has 14 residues. Germline CDR1 MNHNY, CDR2 SVGAGI (reference sequence). Trimming cost V 3 bases and J 3 bases, with 11 bases left between them. The CDR3 sequence is CASSYAGDDYGYTF. Here the CDR3 DNA reads TGTGCCAGCAGTTATGCTGGGGATGACTATGGCTACACCTTC.

V usage is TRBV10-3 and J usage is TRBJ1-5; 10 bases agree with TRBD1. Per germline, CDR1 ENHRY and CDR2 SYGVKD. The V segment lost 8 bases and the J segment 11 bases; nucleotides outside the gene matches: 3. The CDR3 is made up of 11 amino acids. This chain's CDR3 is CAIGGTGAQHF. As DNA, the CDR3 is TGTGCCATCGGCGGGACAGGGGCCCAGCATTTT.

This clonotype came up many times. V is TRBV20-1 and J is TRBJ2-5, with 9 bases fitting TRBD2. Germline CDR1 is DFQATT and CDR2 is SNEGSKA (reference sequence). The CDR3 sequence is 14 residues long. J was trimmed by 7 bases and V by 1 base; bases with no gene match: 7. CDR3 nucleotide sequence: TGCAGTGCTAGAGCCCTAGCGGGGCTGGGGACCCAGTACTTC. Translating gives CSARALAGLGTQYF.

The genes are TRBV29-1 and TRBJ1-1; D may be TRBD1 (5 bases). The CDR3 length is 12 residues. Germline-derived CDR1 and CDR2 are SQVTM and ANQGSEA. V was shortened by 5 bases and J by 10 bases, with 17 bases between the two germline ends. The CDR3 nucleotides are TGCAGCGTTTATGGGGCGCTTGGTGGAGCTTTCTTT. Protein sequence: CSVYGALGGAFF.

The chain employs TRBV13 and TRBJ2-7; possibly TRBD1 or TRBD2 for D (6 bases each). The CDR3 is 18 residues long. Germline V lookup: CDR1 PRHDT, CDR2 FYEKMQ (reference sequence). The ends were cut back, 2 bases at V and 1 base at J, with 21 bases in the middle. The CDR3 region is CASSLNRVGGKNSYEQYF. The CDR3 DNA follows: TGTGCCAGCAGCTTAAACCGCGTCGGGGGCAAAAATTCCTACGAGCAGTACTTC.

This sequence joins TRBV5-1 and TRBJ1-5; D perhaps matches TRBD1 (5 bases). Per germline, CDR1 SGHRS and CDR2 YFSETQ. V was pared by 4 bases and J by 5 bases, with 22 bases between. CDR3 length: 17 amino acids. The CDR3 here is CASSPLAGVGTDQPQHF. The CDR3 coding sequence is TGCGCCAGCAGCCCACTAGCGGGAGTGGGGACCGATCAGCCCCAGCATTTT.

Only one count was recorded for this clonotype. With a much larger clone just one base away, this may be a read error. The rearrangement links TRBV11-3 to TRBJ2-2; D possibly uses TRBD1 or TRBD2 (5 bases each). The V and J ends lost 4 bases and 0 bases respectively, with 12 bases between them. The CDR3 consists of 16 residues. Germline loops: CDR1 SGHNT, CDR2 YENEEA. CDR3 loop: CASSYRGRANTGELFF. The DNA of the CDR3 is TGTGCCAGCAGCTACCGGGGCCGGGCGAACACCGGGGAGCTGTTTTTT.

Concerning this clonotype: A much larger clone is a single base away; this may be a read error. The rearrangement joins TRBV5-1 to TRBJ2-1, with D perhaps TRBD2 (5 bases). With 4 bases removed from V and 2 bases from J, the gap between germline ends came to 13 bases. Germline assignment: CDR1 SGHRS and CDR2 YFSETQ. The CDR3 has 15 amino acids. CDR3 protein: CASSIQGSPYNEQFF. DNA for the CDR3: TGCGCCAGCAGCATTCAAGGGAGCCCCTACAATGAGCAGTTCTTC.

This clonotype was found many times. The rearrangement links TRBV6-4 to TRBJ2-3; 7 positions agree with TRBD2. Trimming at V came to 0 bases and at J to 3 bases, leaving 6 bases not matched to a gene. Germline V lookup: CDR1 MRHNA, CDR2 SNTAGT. The CDR3 contains 16 residues. CDR3 DNA sequence: TGTGCCAGCAGTGACTCAGGACTAGGTCTTACAGATACGCAGTATTTT. Its translation: CASSDSGLGLTDTQYF.

This clonotype was picked up many times. The chain has TRBV11-2 and TRBJ1-5; unclear D gene. Germline V gene sequence: CDR1 SGHAT, CDR2 FQNNGV. The CDR3 is made up of 12 amino acids. V was shortened by 5 bases and J by 4 bases, with 6 bases between the two germline ends. The CDR3 here is CASSQENQPQHF. The DNA for the CDR3 is TGTGCCAGCAGCCAAGAGAATCAGCCCCAGCATTTT.

There are many counts of this clonotype. This chain uses TRBV10-3 with TRBJ2-2; 8 bases match TRBD1. The CDR3 runs 15 residues. The germline gives CDR1 ENHRY, CDR2 SYGVKD. The ends lost 6 bases at V and 1 base at J; junction bases unmatched: 4. The CDR3 loop is CAISRGQVNTGELFF. The CDR3 bases are TGTGCCATCAGCAGGGGACAGGTGAACACCGGGGAGCTGTTTTTT.

The chain recombines TRBV28 with TRBJ2-3; TRBD1 agrees at 7 bases. This CDR3 is built from 14 residues. In germline, CDR1 is MDHEN, CDR2 SYDVKM. Trimming at V came to 3 bases and at J to 2 bases, leaving 2 bases not matched to a gene. The chain's CDR3 is CASSFDRDTDTQYF. The CDR3 DNA reads TGTGCCAGCAGTTTTGACAGGGACACAGATACGCAGTATTTT.

This clonotype has at least ten counts. The chain combines TRBV20-1 with TRBJ2-7; 13 bases are shared with TRBD2. Germline CDR1 DFQATT, CDR2 SNEGSKA (reference sequence). The CDR3 runs to 18 residues. V lost 5 bases to trimming and J lost 5 bases; unmatched junction nucleotides: 18. CDR3 nucleotide sequence: TGCAGTGCTGACCTGGACAGGGGGCTTGGACTAGCGGGAGACGAGCAGTACTTC. Its protein is CSADLDRGLGLAGDEQYF.

This clonotype was seen many times. The rearrangement joins TRBV20-1 to TRBJ2-7; D perhaps matches TRBD2 (5 bases). CDR3 length: 12 residues. From germline, CDR1 is DFQATT and CDR2 SNEGSKA (reference sequence). V gave up 1 base and J gave up 4 bases, with 8 bases separating them. CDR3 protein: CSARATGYEQYF. The CDR3 DNA reads as TGCAGTGCTAGAGCAACGGGGTACGAGCAGTACTTC.

This clonotype was counted ten times or more. This sequence joins TRBV11-2 and TRBJ2-3; D ambiguous. Germline CDR1 reads SGHAT; CDR2 reads FQNNGV. This CDR3 is 12 amino acids long. The ends were cut back, 3 bases at V and 9 bases at J, with 10 bases in the middle. CDR3 region: CASSFRAGTQYF. The CDR3, as DNA: TGTGCCAGCAGCTTTAGAGCCGGGACGCAGTATTTT.

This clonotype was seen at least ten times. The rearrangement uses TRBV5-1 and TRBJ2-2, with unresolved D. CDR3 length: 14 amino acids. V was trimmed by 0 bases and J by 1 base, leaving 4 bases between them. The germline CDR1 and CDR2 sequences are SGHRS and YFSETQ. CDR3 bases: TGCGCCAGCAGCTTGGTTATGAACACCGGGGAGCTGTTTTTT. It yields the protein CASSLVMNTGELFF.

This clonotype has at least ten counts. The chain couples TRBV14 to TRBJ1-3; D is unresolved. The length of the CDR3 is 13 residues. Between the trimmed V and J ends, which lost 3 bases and 3 bases, there was a span of 6 bases. From germline, CDR1 is SGHDN and CDR2 FVKESK. Here the CDR3 DNA reads TGTGCCAGCAGCCAGTCAGTTGGAAACACCATATATTTT. Translated, it gives CASSQSVGNTIYF.

There are many counts of this clonotype. The V call is TRBV29-1, the J call TRBJ2-1; TRBD1 aligns across 9 bases. With V trimmed by 5 bases and J by 2 bases, 13 bases remained unmatched. Germline lookup yields CDR1 SQVTM and CDR2 ANQGSEA. The CDR3 is 17 residues long. The DNA of the CDR3 is TGCAGCGTTAAGGGACAGGGACTAAATGGACCCTACAATGAGCAGTTCTTC. Protein sequence: CSVKGQGLNGPYNEQFF.

This clonotype was picked up a small number of times. The chain employs TRBV5-5 and TRBJ1-2; D gene ambiguous. Germline CDR1 and CDR2: SGHKS and YYEKEE (reference sequence). Trimming took 2 bases from V and 4 from J, leaving 9 bases between them. This CDR3 region has 13 residues. This chain's CDR3 is CASSLRQAYGYTF. CDR3 in DNA: TGTGCCAGCAGCTTACGGCAGGCCTATGGCTACACCTTC. The full variable domain, in which reference TRBV5-5 and TRBJ1-2 provide the parts outside the CDR3, is DAGVTQSPTHLIKTRGQQVTLRCSPISGHKSVSWYQQVLGQGPQFIFQYYEKEERGRGNFPDRFSARQFPNYSSELNVNALLLGDSALYLCASSLRQAYGYTFGSGTRLTVV.

A word on this clonotype: A much larger clone lies a single base off, so this may be a read error. The chain employs TRBV9 and TRBJ1-3; D unresolved. The CDR3 is made up of 14 amino acids. CDR1 SGDLS and CDR2 YYNGEE come from the germline V gene. This CDR3 is CASSAPGSGNAIYF. CDR3 DNA: TGTGCCAGCAGCGCCCCCGGATCTGGAAACGCCATATATTTT.